The 27 T cell receptor beta chains below all came from one sample that was sequenced in a study of blood T cell repertoires in COVID-19. The repertoire was sequenced with immunoSEQ multiplex PCR; TCRdb's copy has only in-frame clones and lacks some. The sample contains 200,000 or so clones, approximately 83% of which appear only once. Specimen: PBMCs or T cells enriched from blood (not recorded which). These receptor sequences come from a woman in her thirties or forties with acute COVID-19.

The chain couples TRBV15 to TRBJ1-3; a possible D gene is TRBD1 (5 bases). The CDR3 length is 17 residues. Germline V gene sequence: CDR1 LNHNV, CDR2 YYDKDF (reference sequence). V was clipped by 8 bases and J by 0 bases, with 20 bases between them. CDR3 protein: CATRRSAGIYSGNTIYF. CDR3 DNA: TGTGCCACCCGGCGTTCAGCAGGGATCTACTCTGGAAACACCATATATTTT.

The rearrangement links TRBV10-2 to TRBJ1-3; D is possibly TRBD1 (6 bases). V was pared by 5 bases and J by 0 bases, with 14 bases between. This CDR3 has 16 residues. Germline assignment: CDR1 WSHSY and CDR2 SAAADI. CDR3 in amino acids: CASSPRGFSSGNTIYF. CDR3 sequence (DNA): TGCGCCAGCAGTCCTAGGGGGTTTAGCTCTGGAAACACCATATATTTT.

The chain couples TRBV24-1 to TRBJ2-1; 7 positions match TRBD2. Germline CDR1 and CDR2: KGHDR and SFDVKD. This CDR3 has 15 residues. The J segment lost 1 base and the V segment lost 4 bases, leaving 3 bases of the junction unmatched. The CDR3 DNA follows: TGTGCCACCAGTGAGTCAGCGGGATCCTACAATGAGCAGTTCTTC. This encodes CATSESAGSYNEQFF.

The chain employs TRBV19 and TRBJ1-1, with a tentative D call TRBD1 (5 bases). The V end was cut by 6 bases, the J end by 1 base, with 9 bases between. CDR1 and CDR2 from the germline V gene are LNHDA and SQIVND (reference sequence). CDR3 length: 13 residues. The CDR3, as DNA: TGTGCCAGTAGCAGACAGCAGAACACTGAAGCTTTCTTT. Amino acids: CASSRQQNTEAFF.

The chain couples TRBV10-2 to TRBJ1-1, with D unresolved. In germline, CDR1 is WSHSY, CDR2 SAAADI. The CDR3 loop spans 13 amino acids. V was clipped by 6 bases and J by 4 bases, with 12 bases between them. The CDR3 sequence is CASRIEGSTEAFF. The DNA of the CDR3 is TGCGCCAGCAGGATTGAAGGGAGCACTGAAGCTTTCTTT.

This chain connects TRBV24-1 to TRBJ1-1, with D unclear. Per germline, CDR1 KGHDR and CDR2 SFDVKD. V dropped 4 bases and J dropped 3 bases, with 5 bases sitting between them. The length of the CDR3 is 12 residues. In nucleotides, the CDR3 is TGTGCCACCAGTGACCCAGACACTGAAGCTTTCTTT. Protein sequence: CATSDPDTEAFF.

This chain uses TRBV2 with TRBJ1-1; D gene unclear. CDR1 and CDR2 from the germline V gene are SNHLY and FYNNEI. CDR3 length equals 12 residues. The ends were cut back, 3 bases at V and 7 bases at J, with 9 bases in the middle. CDR3: CASSDSPLEAFF. The CDR3 nucleotides are TGTGCCAGCAGTGACAGTCCCCTTGAAGCTTTCTTT.

The chain links TRBV7-9 to TRBJ1-1; 7 bases are a match to TRBD1. The length of the CDR3 is 17 residues. Trimming took 5 bases from V and 0 from J; bases not matched to a gene: 12. Germline V gene sequence: CDR1 SEHNR, CDR2 FQNEAQ (reference sequence). CDR3 region: CASSLGTVDGMNTEAFF. The DNA for the CDR3 is TGTGCCAGCAGCCTTGGGACAGTCGACGGCATGAACACTGAAGCTTTCTTT.

The sample holds a few counts of this clone. V is TRBV5-1 and J is TRBJ2-7; no firm D call. Per germline, CDR1 SGHRS and CDR2 YFSETQ. The ends were cut back, 4 bases at V and 3 bases at J, with 11 bases in the middle. The CDR3 is 13 residues long. Here the CDR3 reads CASSTLLSYEQYF. CDR3 DNA sequence: TGCGCCAGCAGCACCCTACTAAGCTACGAGCAGTACTTC.

The genes are TRBV29-1 and TRBJ1-2; TRBD1 matches 10 bases. CDR3 length equals 15 residues. V shed 3 bases, J shed 4 bases, and the junction held 8 bases outside the gene matches. CDR1 and CDR2 (germline): SQVTM, ANQGSEA. The CDR3 region has the DNA TGCAGCGTTGAGGTTAAGACAGGGGGCGGCTATGGCTACACCTTC. It translates to CSVEVKTGGGYGYTF.

This chain uses TRBV5-1 with TRBJ2-1; 7 bases map to TRBD2. The CDR3 has 14 amino acids. The germline V gene has CDR1 SGHRS and CDR2 YFSETQ. Germline trimming cut 0 bases from V and 7 bases from J; bases unmatched to any gene: 4. CDR3 nucleotide sequence: TGCGCCAGCAGCTTGGCACTAGCGCAAAATGAGCAGTTCTTC. Residues: CASSLALAQNEQFF.

The V gene is TRBV7-9, the J gene TRBJ1-3; D is undetermined. The ends were cut back, 4 bases at V and 2 bases at J, with 9 bases in the middle. Germline assignment: CDR1 SEHNR and CDR2 FQNEAQ (reference sequence). The CDR3 has 14 amino acids. The CDR3 DNA sequence: TGTGCCAGCAGCTCTACGAGGCCTGGAAACACCATATATTTT. Translating it yields CASSSTRPGNTIYF. The variable domain in full, completed from reference TRBV7-9 and TRBJ1-3, reads DTGVSQNPRHKITKRGQNVTFRCDPISEHNRLYWYRQTLGQGPEFLTYFQNEAQLEKSRLLSDRFSAERPKGSFSTLEIQRTEQGDSAMYLCASSSTRPGNTIYFGEGSWLTVV.

V is TRBV9 and J is TRBJ2-2; D possibly corresponds to TRBD2 (6 bases). V lost 4 bases to trimming and J lost 6 bases, with 13 bases between them. Germline CDR1 is SGDLS and CDR2 is YYNGEE. The CDR3 has 14 amino acids. As DNA, the CDR3 is TGTGCCAGCAGCCCCGTAGGGAGGCCCGGGGAGCTGTTTTTT. Residues: CASSPVGRPGELFF.

V usage is TRBV6-2 or TRBV6-3 and J usage is TRBJ2-3; possibly TRBD2 for D (6 bases). Trimming took off 2 bases at V and 6 bases at J, with 18 bases between the two ends. This CDR3 comprises 16 residues. The germline CDR1 and CDR2 sequences are MNHEY and SVGEGT. CDR3 residues: CASSYRSARERDTQYF. The CDR3 DNA is TGTGCCAGCAGTTACAGATCCGCCCGGGAGAGGGATACGCAGTATTTT.

V and J are TRBV11-2 and TRBJ2-2; the match to TRBD1 covers 8 bases. Trimming removed 5 bases from V and 1 base from J; junction bases left unmatched: 6. CDR3 length equals 16 residues. Germline CDR1 reads SGHAT; CDR2 reads FQNNGV. The CDR3 here is CASSLSGTGNTGELFF. The CDR3 coding sequence is TGTGCCAGCAGCCTATCCGGGACAGGGAACACCGGGGAGCTGTTTTTT.

The chain couples TRBV7-5 to TRBJ2-7; TRBD2 reflects the table's D call only, with no check against the DNA. TRBV7-5 constitutes a pseudogene. This CDR3 spans 13 amino acids. The CDR3 nucleotides read TGTGCCAGAAGCTTGGGAGGACATTACGAGCAGTACTTC. Its protein product is CARSLGGHYEQYF.

V and J are TRBV15 and TRBJ1-4; 8 positions match TRBD1. The V segment lost 0 bases and the J segment 8 bases; nucleotides outside the gene matches: 8. Germline V CDR1 and CDR2: LNHNV, YYDKDF (reference sequence). This CDR3 has 16 amino acids. The DNA for the CDR3 is TGTGCCACCAGCAGAGAATTAGGACAGGGTTACGAAAAACTGTTTTTT. Translated, it gives CATSRELGQGYEKLFF.

The J gene is TRBJ1-1, the V gene TRBV29-1, with a tentative D call TRBD1 (5 bases). The CDR3 contains 12 residues. CDR1 and CDR2 (germline): SQVTM, ANQGSEA. Trimming removed 6 bases at V and 8 bases at J, with 16 bases between. The CDR3 reads CSVGGEESEAFF. The CDR3 DNA sequence: TGCAGCGTGGGGGGGGAGGAATCGGAAGCTTTCTTT.

The J gene is TRBJ2-3, the V gene TRBV9; no reliable D call. This CDR3 comprises 13 residues. Looked up from germline, CDR1 is SGDLS and CDR2 is YYNGEE. Trimming left V 4 bases short and J 2 bases short, with 8 bases between. DNA of the CDR3: TGTGCCAGCAGCCCCCCTACCACAGATACGCAGTATTTT. Amino acid sequence: CASSPPTTDTQYF.

This clone was counted once. The chain uses TRBV28 and TRBJ1-5, with TRBD1 identical over 7 bases. CDR1 MDHEN and CDR2 SYDVKM come from the germline V gene. This CDR3 has 13 amino acids. Losses at the gene ends were 6 bases for V and 4 bases for J; bases not matched to a gene: 3. CDR3 sequence (DNA): TGTGCCAGCAGACAGGGGTGGAATCAGCCCCAGCATTTT. Its translation: CASRQGWNQPQHF.

The table lists this clone with a few counts. The CDR3 is CASSVATGGEQYF. The CDR3 DNA follows: TGTGCCAGCAGCGTAGCGACAGGGGGCGAGCAGTACTTC. The chain recombines TRBV9 with TRBJ2-7; 9 bases agree with TRBD1. The trim removed 0 bases at V and 6 bases at J, leaving 1 base unmatched. The CDR3 covers 13 residues. The germline V gene encodes CDR1 SGDLS and CDR2 YYNGEE.

The CDR3 DNA sequence: TGTGCCAGCAAAGGGGCTGAAAAACTGTTTTTT. The encoded protein is CASKGAEKLFF. The gene calls are TRBV30 and TRBJ1-4; TRBD1 might be the D (5 bases). CDR3 length: 11 residues. Germline loops: CDR1 GTSNPN, CDR2 SVGIG (reference sequence). The ends were cut back, 8 bases at V and 7 bases at J, with 11 bases in the middle.

This chain links TRBV14 with TRBJ2-3; D might be TRBD1 (5 bases). V was pared by 5 bases and J by 3 bases, with 15 bases between. Per the germline V gene, CDR1 is SGHDN and CDR2 is FVKESK. The CDR3 is 15 amino acids. CDR3 region: CASSFGHVNTDTQYF. The CDR3, as DNA: TGTGCCAGCAGCTTTGGACATGTTAATACAGATACGCAGTATTTT.

V usage is TRBV10-2 and J usage is TRBJ2-7, with 8 bases matching TRBD2. With 7 bases clipped from V and 6 bases from J, the junction kept 11 bases outside the gene matches. Germline lookup yields CDR1 WSHSY and CDR2 SAAADI. CDR3 size: 14 residues. The CDR3, as DNA: TGCGCCAGCAACATACCGGGACTAGAGAGCGAGCAGTACTTC. Translation: CASNIPGLESEQYF.

J is TRBJ1-5 and V is TRBV7-2; a weak D match, TRBD1 (5 bases). The CDR3 covers 16 residues. From germline, CDR1 is SGHTA and CDR2 FQGNSA. Between the trimmed V and J ends, which lost 5 bases and 1 base, there was a span of 15 bases. CDR3 in amino acids: CASSPWQGISNQPQHF. In DNA form, the CDR3 reads TGTGCCAGCAGCCCATGGCAGGGAATAAGCAATCAGCCCCAGCATTTT.

The genes are TRBV3-1 (or the pseudogene TRBV3-2) and TRBJ2-5; D is ambiguous. V was shortened by 4 bases and J by 4 bases, with 16 bases between the two germline ends. Germline assignment: CDR1 LGHDT and CDR2 YNNKEL (reference sequence). CDR3 length equals 15 residues. The CDR3: CASSPPERTRETQYF. DNA for the CDR3: TGTGCCAGCAGCCCCCCCGAGCGAACGAGAGAGACCCAGTACTTC.

This clone appeared a few times. The genes are TRBV2 and TRBJ1-1; D gene ambiguous. The germline V gene encodes CDR1 SNHLY and CDR2 FYNNEI. The CDR3 consists of 12 residues. The V end was cut by 1 base, the J end by 6 bases, with 6 bases between. CDR3 bases: TGTGCCAGCAGTGAAGGAGGATCTGAAGCTTTCTTT. It yields the protein CASSEGGSEAFF.